A single sample gave rise to the 10 T cell receptor beta chains below, sequenced in a study of blood T cells in healthy people across ages. The authors ran a second PCR of about 6 to 12 cycles using a sample-barcoded 5' primer and a J-beta primer mix. TCRdb reprocessed the 5' RACE reads with MiXCR, giving one entry per CDR3 protein. The top ten clones hold around an eighth of a sample with hundreds of thousands of distinct CDR3 sequences, around 52% of them seen once. Sequenced sample: blood. The receptors originated from an elderly woman in good health.

As for this clonotype: A single base separates this from a much larger clone, so it may be a read error. The gene calls are TRBV27 and TRBJ2-3; D remains unclear. CDR1 and CDR2 from the germline V gene are MNHEY and SMNVEV (reference sequence). The V and J ends lost 4 bases and 6 bases respectively, with 11 bases between them. The CDR3 sequence is 13 residues long. The CDR3 DNA is TGTGCCAGCAGTTGTAGGTTATTGGATACGCAGTATTTT. The encoded protein is CASSCRLLDTQYF.

This chain joins TRBV12-3 or TRBV12-4 and TRBJ1-2; D is uncertain. CDR3 length: 13 amino acids. V was trimmed by 5 bases and J by 8 bases, leaving 15 bases between them. The CDR3 region has the DNA TGTGCCAGCAGTCGAAAGCGCCCCTACGGCTACACCTTC. Protein: CASSRKRPYGYTF.

This clonotype was counted between two and nine times. A single base separates this from a much larger clone, so it may be a read error. The rearrangement links TRBV12-3 or TRBV12-4 to TRBJ2-7; TRBD2 aligns across 10 bases. J lost 7 bases, V lost 7 bases, and 10 bases had no gene match. The CDR3 has 14 residues. The CDR3 region has the DNA TGTGCCAGCACTCTAGCGGGAGCGGACAATGAGCAGTACTTC. As protein: CASTLAGADNEQYF.

This clonotype has a count of ten or more. The V call is TRBV20-1, the J call TRBJ1-2; 8 bases fit TRBD1. Losses at the gene ends were 3 bases for V and 5 bases for J; bases not matched to a gene: 8. Germline values: CDR1 DFQATT, CDR2 SNEGSKA (reference sequence). The CDR3 is made up of 14 amino acids. This CDR3 reads CSARPPGGSYGYTF. The DNA for the CDR3 is TGCAGTGCTAGGCCCCCAGGGGGCAGTTATGGCTACACCTTC.

This clonotype was counted once. Being one base from a much bigger clone, this may be a read error. V usage is TRBV14 and J usage is TRBJ2-6; no clear D. The CDR3 totals 14 residues. Germline loops: CDR1 SGHDN, CDR2 FVKESK. The CDR3 DNA follows: TGTGCCGGCAGCCAAGATCTAACGGCCAACGTCCTGACTTTC. It encodes CAGSQDLTANVLTF.

This clonotype was found many times. This chain links TRBV7-3 with TRBJ2-1; perhaps TRBD1 as D (5 bases). CDR3 length equals 14 residues. The ends were cut back, 3 bases at V and 9 bases at J, with 15 bases in the middle. The germline gives CDR1 SGHTA, CDR2 FQGTGA. The CDR3 DNA sequence: TGTGCCAGCAGCTTTAGGGGCCCGATCGGTGAGCAGTTCTTC. This sequence encodes CASSFRGPIGEQFF.

The chain uses TRBV19 and TRBJ1-5; weak D call: TRBD1 (5 bases). CDR1 LNHDA and CDR2 SQIVND come from the germline V gene (reference sequence). The CDR3 totals 14 residues. With 8 bases removed from V and 4 bases from J, the gap between germline ends came to 15 bases. The CDR3 protein is CASVSPGSNQPQHF. The CDR3 coding sequence is TGTGCCAGTGTATCCCCAGGGAGTAATCAGCCCCAGCATTTT.

The rearrangement joins TRBV24-1 to TRBJ1-3; no clear D gene. Germline CDR1 reads KGHDR; CDR2 reads SFDVKD. The V and J ends lost 3 bases and 0 bases respectively, with 8 bases between them. CDR3 length equals 15 residues. The CDR3 DNA is TGTGCCACCAGTGATCCCCGAACCTCTGGAAACACCATATATTTT. It is translated as CATSDPRTSGNTIYF.

This clonotype has only a few counts. The gene calls are TRBV11-2 and TRBJ2-1; D gene uncertain. This CDR3 is 12 amino acids long. The ends were cut back, 3 bases at V and 9 bases at J, with 9 bases in the middle. Germline CDR1 is SGHAT and CDR2 is FQNNGV. The CDR3 coding sequence is TGTGCCAGCAGCTTTTCAGGTGTTGAGCAGTTCTTC. It translates to CASSFSGVEQFF.

As regards this clonotype: This could be a read error, since a much larger clone is one nucleotide away. This sequence joins TRBV4-1 and TRBJ2-5; 7 bases are a match to TRBD2. The V gene's germline CDR1 is MGHRA and CDR2 YSYEKL. Trimming at V came to 4 bases and at J to 11 bases, leaving 16 bases not matched to a gene. The CDR3 totals 15 residues. The CDR3 protein is CASSLGTTETSRQYF. In DNA, the CDR3 is TGCGCCAGCAGCCTCGGGACTACCGAGACTAGCCGGCAGTACTTC.